This TCR beta chain was observed in a study of long-term antiretroviral therapy in people with HIV. At the survey level, the v3.0 immunoSEQ assay was run. The assay was immunoSEQ multiplex PCR, and TCRdb's table has in-frame clones only and misses some. The repertoire holds around 20,000 clones, with about four fifths as singletons. Points from the study as a whole: Transplant donor controls retained higher diversity, though diversity increased after ART. On ART adherence, viral resistance or therapy changes, no data were available.

Of note for this clone: Antigen unknown.

Clinicians in the United States treated all participants with HIV. Every sample had about 0.9-10 million cryopreserved PBMC in it before DNA extraction. The sequence was collected from a woman between 18 and 29 years old with HIV. The starting material was unsorted PBMCs, obtained 0.6 years after starting antiretroviral therapy.

The CDR3 loop reads CASSDSSSDTQYF. CDR3 in DNA: TGTGCCAGCAGTGACTCTTCGTCAGATACGCAGTATTTT. The rearrangement uses TRBV6-4 and TRBJ2-3; D ambiguous. The germline gives CDR1 MRHNA, CDR2 SNTAGT. The CDR3 is 13 amino acids. V gave up 0 bases and J gave up 4 bases, with 5 bases separating them.